A single TCR beta chain is shown here with its context. What it recognizes is unknown. This entry comes from a study of cytomegalovirus exposure and HLA in healthy donors. Study-wide findings and caveats: A missense DCLRE1C variant was associated with V- and J-gene trimming of TCR beta chains in a later analysis, and an independent cohort replicated the association. Common viral pathogens were later found to be apparently linked to several of the most significant clusters.

The primer mix had 60 Vbeta and 13 Jbeta primers. This table comes from immunoSEQ multiplex PCR, and its TCRdb copy is limited to in-frame clones, with some not included. The sample shows roughly 190,000 clones, around four fifths of them seen only once. Germline V CDR1 and CDR2: KGHSH, LQKENI. The V segment lost 1 base and the J segment 0 bases; nucleotides outside the gene matches: 0. The CDR3 length is 14 residues. The genes are TRBV18 and TRBJ2-7; 7 positions match TRBD2. Sequencing was done on a sample of PBMCs. The sequence was obtained from a man aged 35-49 years in good health and CMV-seropositive. CDR3 in amino acids: CASSPRGSSYEQYF. In DNA, the CDR3 is TGTGCCAGCTCACCACGCGGGAGCTCCTACGAGCAGTACTTC. Full variable domain (outside the CDR3, taken from reference TRBV18 and TRBJ2-7): NAGVMQNPRHLVRRRGQEARLRCSPMKGHSHVYWYRQLPEEGLKFMVYLQKENIIDESGMPKERFSAEFPKEGPSILRIQQVVRGDSAAYFCASSPRGSSYEQYFGPGTRLTVT.